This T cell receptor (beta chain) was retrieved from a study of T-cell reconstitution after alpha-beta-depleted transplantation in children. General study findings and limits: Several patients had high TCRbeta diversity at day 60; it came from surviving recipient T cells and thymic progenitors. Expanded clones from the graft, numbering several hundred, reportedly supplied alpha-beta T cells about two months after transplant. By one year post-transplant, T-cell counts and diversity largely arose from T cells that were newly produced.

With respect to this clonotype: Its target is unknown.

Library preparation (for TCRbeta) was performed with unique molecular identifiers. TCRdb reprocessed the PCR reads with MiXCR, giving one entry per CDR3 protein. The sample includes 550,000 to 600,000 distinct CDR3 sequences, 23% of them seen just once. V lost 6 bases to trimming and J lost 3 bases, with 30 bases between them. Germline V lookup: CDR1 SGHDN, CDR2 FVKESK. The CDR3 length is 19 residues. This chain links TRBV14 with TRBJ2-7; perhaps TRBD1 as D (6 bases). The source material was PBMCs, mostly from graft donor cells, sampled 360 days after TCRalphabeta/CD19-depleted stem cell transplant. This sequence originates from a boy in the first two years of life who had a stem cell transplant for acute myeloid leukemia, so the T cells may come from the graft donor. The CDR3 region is CASRDPGDRSLPPFYEQYV. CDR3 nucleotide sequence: TGTGCCAGCAGGGACCCCGGAGACAGGAGTCTTCCACCCTTCTACGAGCAGTACGTC.